This TCR beta chain originates from a study of blood T cell repertoires in COVID-19. As for the study in general: Samples came from the United States, Italy and Spain, spanning acute and convalescent COVID-19. PBMCs, B-cell-depleted T cells, or T cells provided the cDNA or gDNA that made up the material.

In the source study's methods: Nucleated cell number was recorded as an estimate derived from reference gene primer amplification. Assay: immunoSEQ multiplex PCR; the TCRdb copy retains only in-frame clones and omits some. V and J calls and clone size are given by that table; D and trimming were obtained from the DNA. This table has approximately 230,000 clones, about 79% appearing once. This CDR3 comprises 16 residues. Germline values: CDR1 MNHEY, CDR2 SVGAGI. V shed 4 bases, J shed 6 bases, and the junction held 14 bases outside the gene matches. This clone was counted only a few times. Sequenced sample: peripheral blood. This sequence was found in a man older than 75 with acute or convalescent COVID-19. This rearrangement joins TRBV6-5 to TRBJ1-2, with 7 bases matching TRBD1. CDR3 residues: CASSSLARQGKNGYTF. CDR3 in DNA: TGTGCCAGCAGTTCCTTGGCGAGACAGGGCAAGAATGGCTACACCTTC.